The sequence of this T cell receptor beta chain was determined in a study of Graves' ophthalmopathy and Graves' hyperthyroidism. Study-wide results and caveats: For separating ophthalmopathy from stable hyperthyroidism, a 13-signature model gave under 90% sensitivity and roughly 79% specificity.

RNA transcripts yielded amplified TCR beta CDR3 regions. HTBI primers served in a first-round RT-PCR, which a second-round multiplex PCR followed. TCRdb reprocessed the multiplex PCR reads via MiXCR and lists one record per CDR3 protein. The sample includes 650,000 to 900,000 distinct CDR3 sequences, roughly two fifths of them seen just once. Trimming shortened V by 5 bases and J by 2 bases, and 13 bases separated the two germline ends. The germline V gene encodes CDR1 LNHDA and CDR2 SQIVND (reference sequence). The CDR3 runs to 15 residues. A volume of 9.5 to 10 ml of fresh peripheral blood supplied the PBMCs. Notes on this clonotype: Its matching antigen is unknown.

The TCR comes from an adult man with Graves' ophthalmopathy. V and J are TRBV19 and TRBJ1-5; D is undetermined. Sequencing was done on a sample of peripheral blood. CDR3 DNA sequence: TGTGCCAGTAGTTGGAGGACTTTAGGCAATCAGCCCCAGCATTTT. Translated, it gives CASSWRTLGNQPQHF.